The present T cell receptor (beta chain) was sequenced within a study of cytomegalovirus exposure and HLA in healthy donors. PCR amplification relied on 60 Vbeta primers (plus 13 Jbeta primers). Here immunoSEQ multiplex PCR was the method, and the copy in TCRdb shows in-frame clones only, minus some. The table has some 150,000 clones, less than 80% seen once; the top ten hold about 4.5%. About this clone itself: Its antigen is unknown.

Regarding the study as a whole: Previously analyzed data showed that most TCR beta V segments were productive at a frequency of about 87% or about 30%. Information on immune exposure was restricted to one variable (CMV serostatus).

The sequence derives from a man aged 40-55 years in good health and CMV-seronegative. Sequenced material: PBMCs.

CDR3 protein: CASSGLGGASPPDTQYF. CDR3 DNA: TGTGCCAGCAGTGGCCTGGGGGGAGCTTCCCCCCCGGATACGCAGTATTTT. The rearrangement links TRBV2 to TRBJ2-3; weak D call: TRBD2 (6 bases). Germline values: CDR1 SNHLY, CDR2 FYNNEI. This CDR3 spans 17 amino acids. Deletions cut 4 bases from V and 6 bases from J, with 23 bases between.